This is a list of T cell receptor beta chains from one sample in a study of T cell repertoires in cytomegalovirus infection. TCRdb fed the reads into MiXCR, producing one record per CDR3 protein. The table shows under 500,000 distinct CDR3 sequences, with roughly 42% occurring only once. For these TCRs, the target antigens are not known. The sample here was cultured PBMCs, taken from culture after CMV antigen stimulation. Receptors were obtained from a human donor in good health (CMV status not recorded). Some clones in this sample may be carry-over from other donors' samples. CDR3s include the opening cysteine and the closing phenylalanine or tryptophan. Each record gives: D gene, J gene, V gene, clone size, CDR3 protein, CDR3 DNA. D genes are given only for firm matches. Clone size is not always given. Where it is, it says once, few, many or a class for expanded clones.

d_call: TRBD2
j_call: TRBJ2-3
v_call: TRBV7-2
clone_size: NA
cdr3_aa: CASSVRTSRYTDTQYF
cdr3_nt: TGTGCCAGCAGCGTAAGGACTAGCAGATACACAGATACGCAGTATTTT

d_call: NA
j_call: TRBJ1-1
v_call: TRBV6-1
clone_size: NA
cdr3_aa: CASSHGSEAFF
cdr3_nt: TGTGCCAGCAGCCATGGGAGCGAAGCTTTCTTT

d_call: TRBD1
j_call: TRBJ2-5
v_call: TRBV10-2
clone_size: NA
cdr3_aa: CASSDNRGLEETQYF
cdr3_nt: TGCGCCAGCAGTGATAACAGGGGGCTTGAAGAGACCCAGTACTTC

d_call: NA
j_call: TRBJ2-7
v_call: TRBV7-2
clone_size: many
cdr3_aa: CASSPRLGSRYEQYF
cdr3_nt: TGTGCCAGCAGCCCCCGACTCGGGTCACGCTACGAGCAGTACTTC

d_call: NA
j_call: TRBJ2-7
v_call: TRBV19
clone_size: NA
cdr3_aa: CASRSQDYEQYF
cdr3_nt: TGTGCCAGTAGATCACAAGACTACGAGCAGTACTTC

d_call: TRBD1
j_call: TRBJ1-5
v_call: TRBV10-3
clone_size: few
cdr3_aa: CAISRTGGDQPQHF
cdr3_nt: TGTGCCATCAGTCGGACAGGGGGCGATCAGCCCCAGCATTTT

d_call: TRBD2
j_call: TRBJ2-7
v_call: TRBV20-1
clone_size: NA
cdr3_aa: CSANRGLAGVADYEQYF
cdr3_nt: TGCAGTGCTAATCGAGGACTAGCGGGAGTGGCCGACTACGAGCAGTACTTC

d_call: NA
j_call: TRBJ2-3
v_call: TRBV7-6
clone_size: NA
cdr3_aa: CASSLMSNEKNQPQYF
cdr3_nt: TGTGCCAGCAGCTTAATGTCCAACGAAAAGAATCAGCCCCAGTATTTT

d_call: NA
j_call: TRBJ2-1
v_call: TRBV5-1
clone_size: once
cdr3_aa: CASSPFWSNEQFF
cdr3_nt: TGCGCCAGCAGCCCTTTTTGGAGCAATGAGCAGTTCTTC

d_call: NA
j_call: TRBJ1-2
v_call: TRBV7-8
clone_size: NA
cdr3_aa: CASSLEARVGYTF
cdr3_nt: TGTGCCAGCAGCTTAGAGGCAAGGGTTGGCTACACCTTC

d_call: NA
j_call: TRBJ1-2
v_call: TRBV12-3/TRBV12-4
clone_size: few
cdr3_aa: CASSPKQGGANYGYTF
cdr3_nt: TGTGCCAGCAGCCCTAAGCAGGGTGGAGCTAACTATGGCTACACCTTC

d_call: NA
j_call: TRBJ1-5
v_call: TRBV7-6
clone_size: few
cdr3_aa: CASSKGASQDQPQHF
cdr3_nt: TGTGCCAGCAGCAAAGGGGCGTCCCAGGATCAGCCCCAGCATTTT

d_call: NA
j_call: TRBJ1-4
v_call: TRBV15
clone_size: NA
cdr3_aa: CATSRKPQTANEKLFF
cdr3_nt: TGTGCCACCAGCAGAAAGCCCCAGACCGCTAATGAAAAACTGTTTTTT

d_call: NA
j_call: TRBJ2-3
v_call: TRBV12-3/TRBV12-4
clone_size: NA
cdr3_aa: CASSFPPGWDTDTQYF
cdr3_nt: TGTGCCAGCAGTTTTCCCCCAGGGTGGGATACAGATACGCAGTATTTT

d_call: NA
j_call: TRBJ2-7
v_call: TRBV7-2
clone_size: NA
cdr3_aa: CASTISGSSYEQYF
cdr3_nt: TGTGCCAGCACTATAAGCGGGTCTTCCTACGAGCAGTACTTC

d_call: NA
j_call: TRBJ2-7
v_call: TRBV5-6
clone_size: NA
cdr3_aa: CASSSDSSGSYEQYF
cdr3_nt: TGTGCCAGCAGCTCGGACTCTTCAGGCTCCTACGAGCAGTACTTC

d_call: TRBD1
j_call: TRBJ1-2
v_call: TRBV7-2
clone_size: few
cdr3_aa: CASSFGPDRDLSYTF
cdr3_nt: TGTGCCAGCAGCTTCGGCCCGGACAGGGATCTAAGTTACACCTTC

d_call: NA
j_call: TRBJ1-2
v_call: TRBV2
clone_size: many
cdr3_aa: CASSEQDAGYTF
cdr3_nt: TGTGCCAGCAGTGAACAGGATGCGGGCTACACCTTC

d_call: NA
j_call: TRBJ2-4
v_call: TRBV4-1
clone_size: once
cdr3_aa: CASSAQEGDIQYF
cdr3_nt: TGCGCCAGCAGCGCGCAAGAAGGAGACATTCAGTACTTC

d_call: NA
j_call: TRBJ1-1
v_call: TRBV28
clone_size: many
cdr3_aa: CASTQGRDGRNTEAFF
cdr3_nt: TGTGCCAGCACCCAAGGGAGGGACGGGAGGAACACTGAAGCTTTCTTT

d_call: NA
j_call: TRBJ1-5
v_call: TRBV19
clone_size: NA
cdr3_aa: CASRAGRINQPQHF
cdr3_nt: TGTGCCAGTAGGGCGGGGCGGATAAATCAGCCCCAGCATTTT

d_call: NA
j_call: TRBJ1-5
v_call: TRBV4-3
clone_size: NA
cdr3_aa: CASSQGVAGNQPQHF
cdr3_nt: TGCGCCAGCAGCCAAGGAGTTGCCGGCAATCAGCCCCAGCATTTT

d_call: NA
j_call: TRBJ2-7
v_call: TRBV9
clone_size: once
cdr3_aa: CASSVGGDGAYEQYF
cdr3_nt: TGTGCCAGCAGCGTAGGCGGGGATGGGGCCTACGAGCAGTACTTC

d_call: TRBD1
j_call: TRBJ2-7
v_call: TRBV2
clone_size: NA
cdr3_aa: CASSPIRQGHEQYF
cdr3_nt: TGTGCCAGCAGTCCCATTAGACAGGGCCACGAGCAGTACTTC

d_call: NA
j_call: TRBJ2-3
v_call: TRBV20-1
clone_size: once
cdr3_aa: CSARATHRAPVADTQYF
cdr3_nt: TGCAGTGCTAGAGCGACCCACAGGGCCCCCGTGGCAGATACGCAGTATTTT

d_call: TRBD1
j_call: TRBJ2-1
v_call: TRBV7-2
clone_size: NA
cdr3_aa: CASSYAGTGGNEQFF
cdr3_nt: TGTGCCAGCAGCTACGCCGGGACAGGGGGCAATGAGCAGTTCTTC

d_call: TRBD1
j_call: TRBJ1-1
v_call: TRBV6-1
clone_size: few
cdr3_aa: CASSGQGAEAFF
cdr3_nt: TGTGCCAGCAGTGGACAGGGGGCTGAAGCTTTCTTT

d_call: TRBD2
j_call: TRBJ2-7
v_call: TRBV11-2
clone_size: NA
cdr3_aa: CASSSKLRLASEQYF
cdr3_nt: TGTGCCAGCAGCTCCAAACTACGACTAGCTTCCGAGCAGTACTTC

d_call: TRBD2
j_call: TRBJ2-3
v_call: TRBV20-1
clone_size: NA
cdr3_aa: CSAGVAGGREDTQYF
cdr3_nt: TGCAGTGCTGGGGTAGCGGGGGGGCGTGAAGATACGCAGTATTTT

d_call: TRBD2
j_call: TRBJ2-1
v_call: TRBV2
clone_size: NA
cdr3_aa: CASSGPGLAGEQFF
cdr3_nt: TGTGCCAGCAGTGGCCCGGGACTAGCGGGGGAGCAGTTCTTC

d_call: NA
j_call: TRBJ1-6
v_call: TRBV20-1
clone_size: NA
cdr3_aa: CSARDQTGSNSPLHF
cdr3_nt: TGCAGTGCTAGAGATCAGACAGGCTCCAATTCACCCCTCCACTTT

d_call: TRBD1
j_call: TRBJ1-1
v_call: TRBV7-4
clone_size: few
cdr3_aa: CASSSGQNLEAFF
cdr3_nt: TGTGCCAGCAGCTCGGGACAGAACCTTGAAGCTTTCTTT

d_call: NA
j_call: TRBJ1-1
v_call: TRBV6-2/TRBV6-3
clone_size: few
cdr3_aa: CASSYSDRNTEAFF
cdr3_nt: TGTGCCAGCAGTTACTCGGACAGGAACACTGAAGCTTTCTTT

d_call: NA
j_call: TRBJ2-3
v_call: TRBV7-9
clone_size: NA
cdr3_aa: CASSPRIQVGTDTQYF
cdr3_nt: TGTGCCAGCTCCCCGAGAATCCAGGTCGGCACAGATACGCAGTATTTT

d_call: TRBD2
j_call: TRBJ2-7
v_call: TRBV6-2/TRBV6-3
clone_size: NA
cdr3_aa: CASSYGSGKGYEQYF
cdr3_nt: TGTGCCAGCAGTTACGGTAGCGGGAAGGGTTACGAGCAGTACTTC

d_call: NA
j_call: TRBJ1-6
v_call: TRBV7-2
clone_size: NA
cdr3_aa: CASSSRWDSPLHF
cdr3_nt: TGTGCCAGCAGCTCCAGGTGGGATTCACCCCTCCACTTT

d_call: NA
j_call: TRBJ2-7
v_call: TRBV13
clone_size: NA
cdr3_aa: CASSFWIGEQYF
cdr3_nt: TGTGCCAGCAGCTTCTGGATTGGCGAGCAGTACTTC

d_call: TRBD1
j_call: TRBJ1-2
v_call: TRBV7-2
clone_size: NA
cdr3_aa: CASSKDRGGYTF
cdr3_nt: TGTGCCAGCAGCAAGGACAGGGGAGGCTACACCTTC

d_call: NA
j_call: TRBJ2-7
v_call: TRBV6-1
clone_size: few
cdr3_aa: CASSEVPRVFEQYF
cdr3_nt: TGTGCCAGCAGTGAGGTACCCAGGGTTTTCGAGCAGTACTTC

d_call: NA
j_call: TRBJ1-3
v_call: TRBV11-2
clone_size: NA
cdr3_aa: CASSFKGAGNTIYF
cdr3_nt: TGTGCCAGCAGCTTCAAGGGTGCTGGAAACACCATATATTTT

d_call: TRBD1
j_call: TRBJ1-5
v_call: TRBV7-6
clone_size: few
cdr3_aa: CASSQGTGSEQPQHF
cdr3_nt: TGTGCCAGCAGCCAAGGGACAGGGTCGGAACAGCCCCAGCATTTT

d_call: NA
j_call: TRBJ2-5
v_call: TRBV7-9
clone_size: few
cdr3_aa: CASSLDPGHLTETQYF
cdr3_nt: TGTGCCAGCAGCTTAGATCCGGGACACCTAACAGAGACCCAGTACTTC

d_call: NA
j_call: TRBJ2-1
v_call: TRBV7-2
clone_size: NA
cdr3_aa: CASSSGPAVHNEQFF
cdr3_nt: TGTGCCAGCAGCTCAGGACCGGCAGTTCACAATGAGCAGTTCTTC

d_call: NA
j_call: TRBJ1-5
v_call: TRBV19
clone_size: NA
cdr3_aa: CASATGLVVPQHF
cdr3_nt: TGTGCCAGCGCCACAGGGTTAGTAGTCCCCCAGCATTTT

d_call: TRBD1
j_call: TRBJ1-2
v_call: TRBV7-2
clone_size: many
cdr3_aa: CASSSNRGREGYTF
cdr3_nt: TGTGCCAGCAGCTCCAACAGGGGGCGGGAAGGCTACACCTTC

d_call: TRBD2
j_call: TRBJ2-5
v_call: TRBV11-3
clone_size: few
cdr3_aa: CASSTSGSGQETQYF
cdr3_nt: TGTGCCAGCAGCACTAGCGGGAGCGGACAAGAGACCCAGTACTTC

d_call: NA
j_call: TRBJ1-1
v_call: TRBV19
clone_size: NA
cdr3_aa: CASSRHNTEAFF
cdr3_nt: TGTGCCAGTAGTAGGCATAACACTGAAGCTTTCTTT